The rows below give T cell receptor beta chains drawn from one sample of a study of blood T cell repertoires in COVID-19. Some clones are missing from TCRdb's copy, which holds only in-frame ones; the method was immunoSEQ multiplex PCR. The table shows 98,000 or so clones, with approximately 88% occurring only once. Sequencing input: peripheral blood. The receptors were sampled from a human donor in a cohort sampled during active COVID-19. Both conserved end residues are part of each CDR3. The D gene is left open where the match is weak. Clone size appears in some rows only: once, few, many, or a class for an expanded clone.

CDR3nt: TGCGCCAGCAGCTTGACGGGAGGCAAAGGCAATCAGCCCCAGCATTTT
CDR3aa: CASSLTGGKGNQPQHF
v_gene: TRBV5-1
abundance: .
d_gene: .
j_gene: TRBJ1-5

CDR3nt: TGTGCCAGCACTAACTCCGGGACAGGGGTGAATCAGCCCCAGCATTTT
CDR3aa: CASTNSGTGVNQPQHF
v_gene: TRBV28
abundance: .
d_gene: TRBD1
j_gene: TRBJ1-5

CDR3nt: TGTGCCACCAGTGACGTTGGACTAGCGGGAAGAGAGACCCAGTACTTC
CDR3aa: CATSDVGLAGRETQYF
v_gene: TRBV24-1
abundance: .
d_gene: TRBD2
j_gene: TRBJ2-5

CDR3nt: TGTGCCAGCAGCTTGGGCGTTCCAGGAAACTATGGCTACACCTTC
CDR3aa: CASSLGVPGNYGYTF
v_gene: TRBV7-9
abundance: .
d_gene: .
j_gene: TRBJ1-2

CDR3nt: TGTGCCAGCAGCTTAGAGGGGAGCACAGATACGCAGTATTTT
CDR3aa: CASSLEGSTDTQYF
v_gene: TRBV7-9
abundance: .
d_gene: .
j_gene: TRBJ2-3

CDR3nt: TGTGCCAGCAGCTCCCGGCTAGCGGGGATCTACGAGCAGTACTTC
CDR3aa: CASSSRLAGIYEQYF
v_gene: TRBV12-1
abundance: .
d_gene: .
j_gene: TRBJ2-7

CDR3nt: TGTGCCAGCTCACCATTTCCGGGACAGGGGTATAATTCACCCCTCCACTTT
CDR3aa: CASSPFPGQGYNSPLHF
v_gene: TRBV18
abundance: .
d_gene: TRBD1
j_gene: TRBJ1-6

CDR3nt: TGTGCCAGCAGCCAAGGTTTTAAGAGCGGGAGGCTCGAGACCCAGTACTTC
CDR3aa: CASSQGFKSGRLETQYF
v_gene: TRBV14
abundance: few
d_gene: TRBD2
j_gene: TRBJ2-5

CDR3nt: TGTGCCAGCAGCTACCCGACTAGCGGGGTCACAGATACGCAGTATTTT
CDR3aa: CASSYPTSGVTDTQYF
v_gene: TRBV7-9
abundance: .
d_gene: TRBD2
j_gene: TRBJ2-3

CDR3nt: TGTGCCAGCAGCCCCGGAGGGCCAAGCACTGAAGCTTTCTTT
CDR3aa: CASSPGGPSTEAFF
v_gene: TRBV9
abundance: .
d_gene: .
j_gene: TRBJ1-1

CDR3nt: TGTGCCAGTAGTTCCGCGGGGACTCTCACCGGGGAGCTGTTTTTT
CDR3aa: CASSSAGTLTGELFF
v_gene: TRBV19
abundance: once
d_gene: .
j_gene: TRBJ2-2

CDR3nt: TGCGCCAGCAGCCAAGAGTTAGGGACAGGGGAAGAGACCCAGTACTTC
CDR3aa: CASSQELGTGEETQYF
v_gene: TRBV4-1
abundance: .
d_gene: TRBD1
j_gene: TRBJ2-5

CDR3nt: TGTGCCAGCAGCTTAATCTCGCGGGCCGATCGCCGTAATGAGCAGTTCTTC
CDR3aa: CASSLISRADRRNEQFF
v_gene: TRBV7-3
abundance: .
d_gene: .
j_gene: TRBJ2-1

CDR3nt: TGTGCCAGCAGTGGGACGGCAGGGGGTCAGCCCCAGCATTTT
CDR3aa: CASSGTAGGQPQHF
v_gene: TRBV2
abundance: .
d_gene: TRBD1
j_gene: TRBJ1-5

CDR3nt: TGTGCCAGCCATACTAGCGGGGCCACAGATACGCAGTATTTT
CDR3aa: CASHTSGATDTQYF
v_gene: TRBV28
abundance: .
d_gene: TRBD2
j_gene: TRBJ2-3

CDR3nt: TGCGCCAGCACCTCGAGGGCGAACACTGAAGCTTTCTTT
CDR3aa: CASTSRANTEAFF
v_gene: TRBV10-2
abundance: .
d_gene: .
j_gene: TRBJ1-1

CDR3nt: TGCGCCAGCAGCCACACCCCGCTGCAGGGGAGTAAACAGGGCTACACCTTC
CDR3aa: CASSHTPLQGSKQGYTF
v_gene: TRBV4-1
abundance: .
d_gene: .
j_gene: TRBJ1-2

CDR3nt: TGCGCCAGCAGCCAAGATTCGGCGGGGGGAGAGACCCAGTACTTC
CDR3aa: CASSQDSAGGETQYF
v_gene: TRBV4-1
abundance: .
d_gene: TRBD2
j_gene: TRBJ2-5

CDR3nt: TGTGCCAGCAGCTTTCTTGACAGGGGGGAAAACATTCAGTACTTC
CDR3aa: CASSFLDRGENIQYF
v_gene: TRBV7-8
abundance: .
d_gene: TRBD1
j_gene: TRBJ2-4

CDR3nt: TGCGCCAGCAGCCAAGATCGTGGGGGCCTTTACAATGAGCAGTTCTTC
CDR3aa: CASSQDRGGLYNEQFF
v_gene: TRBV4-3
abundance: .
d_gene: .
j_gene: TRBJ2-1

CDR3nt: TGTGCCAGCAGCCCAGCGGGAGGGTTATCCTACGAGCAGTACTTC
CDR3aa: CASSPAGGLSYEQYF
v_gene: TRBV3-1/TRBV3-2
abundance: .
d_gene: TRBD2
j_gene: TRBJ2-7

CDR3nt: TGTGCCAGCAGCTTTCGCACCCGGACAGGGAACTATGGCTACACCTTC
CDR3aa: CASSFRTRTGNYGYTF
v_gene: TRBV7-9
abundance: .
d_gene: TRBD1
j_gene: TRBJ1-2

CDR3nt: TGTGCCAGCAGCTTAGGTCTAGCGGGAGGGCCTCCAGATACGCAGTATTTT
CDR3aa: CASSLGLAGGPPDTQYF
v_gene: TRBV7-9
abundance: .
d_gene: TRBD2
j_gene: TRBJ2-3

CDR3nt: TGTGCCAGCAGCTTAGCTTTGGACAGGGAAGCTTTCTTT
CDR3aa: CASSLALDREAFF
v_gene: TRBV11-2
abundance: few
d_gene: TRBD1
j_gene: TRBJ1-1

CDR3nt: TGTGCCACCAGCAGGCCCCGGGGGGCGCGAGAGACCCAGTACTTC
CDR3aa: CATSRPRGARETQYF
v_gene: TRBV15
abundance: once
d_gene: .
j_gene: TRBJ2-5

CDR3nt: TGTGCCAGCAACTCTTTGGGACAATCGAAATCTAACTATGGCTACACCTTC
CDR3aa: CASNSLGQSKSNYGYTF
v_gene: TRBV7-9
abundance: .
d_gene: .
j_gene: TRBJ1-2

CDR3nt: TGTGCCAGCAGTTCGAGAACCGGGGAGCTGTTTTTT
CDR3aa: CASSSRTGELFF
v_gene: TRBV28
abundance: .
d_gene: .
j_gene: TRBJ2-2

CDR3nt: TGTGCCAGCAGCTCCCCGGTAGGTAGCGGCACAGATACGCAGTATTTT
CDR3aa: CASSSPVGSGTDTQYF
v_gene: TRBV7-9
abundance: .
d_gene: .
j_gene: TRBJ2-3

CDR3nt: TGTGCCAGCAGCTTATCAAGAGGGGGGGAGAACACCGGGGAGCTGTTTTTT
CDR3aa: CASSLSRGGENTGELFF
v_gene: TRBV7-2
abundance: .
d_gene: .
j_gene: TRBJ2-2

CDR3nt: TGCGCCAGCAGCCAAACTAGCGGGGCGGGGGAGCAGTACTTC
CDR3aa: CASSQTSGAGEQYF
v_gene: TRBV5-1
abundance: once
d_gene: TRBD2
j_gene: TRBJ2-7

CDR3nt: TGTGCCAGCAGTTTAGGACTAGCGGGGGTTTGTTTCTTC
CDR3aa: CASSLGLAGVCFF
v_gene: TRBV2
abundance: .
d_gene: TRBD2
j_gene: TRBJ2-1

CDR3nt: TGTGCCAGCAGTCTCCGGGACAGTGGCAATTCACCCCTCCACTTT
CDR3aa: CASSLRDSGNSPLHF
v_gene: TRBV2
abundance: .
d_gene: TRBD1
j_gene: TRBJ1-6

CDR3nt: TGTGCCAGCAGCAGCCCGGGGAACACTGAAGCTTTCTTT
CDR3aa: CASSSPGNTEAFF
v_gene: TRBV6-5
abundance: .
d_gene: .
j_gene: TRBJ1-1

CDR3nt: TGTGCCCGCGGGGGCCGGGACCGGGGGTCTGGGGCCAACGTCCTGACTTTC
CDR3aa: CARGGRDRGSGANVLTF
v_gene: TRBV3-1/TRBV3-2
abundance: .
d_gene: .
j_gene: TRBJ2-6

CDR3nt: TGTGCCAGCAGGCCTTTCGGGGCAGATACGCAGTATTTT
CDR3aa: CASRPFGADTQYF
v_gene: TRBV5-6
abundance: once
d_gene: .
j_gene: TRBJ2-3

CDR3nt: TGTGCCACCAGTGACCCCGGGGCCCCGGGACTTAACAATGAGCAGTTCTTC
CDR3aa: CATSDPGAPGLNNEQFF
v_gene: TRBV24-1
abundance: .
d_gene: .
j_gene: TRBJ2-1

CDR3nt: TGTGCCAGCAGCCACCTGGACAGGGGGCAGGGGACCCAGTACTTC
CDR3aa: CASSHLDRGQGTQYF
v_gene: TRBV11-3
abundance: .
d_gene: TRBD1
j_gene: TRBJ2-5

CDR3nt: TGTGCCAGCAGCTTGGCTAGCACAGATACGCAGTATTTT
CDR3aa: CASSLASTDTQYF
v_gene: TRBV5-6
abundance: .
d_gene: .
j_gene: TRBJ2-3

CDR3nt: TGTGCCAGCTCACCGGCCGGGTCCCTCAATCAGCCCCAGCATTTT
CDR3aa: CASSPAGSLNQPQHF
v_gene: TRBV18
abundance: .
d_gene: .
j_gene: TRBJ1-5

CDR3nt: TGTGCCAGCTCAATACCTCAGGGGGCACTGTTTTTT
CDR3aa: CASSIPQGALFF
v_gene: TRBV18
abundance: .
d_gene: TRBD1
j_gene: TRBJ1-4

CDR3nt: TGCGCCAGCAGTGACCCGGTATTTCGGGAGGGGCGAGAGACCCAGTACTTC
CDR3aa: CASSDPVFREGRETQYF
v_gene: TRBV10-2
abundance: .
d_gene: TRBD2
j_gene: TRBJ2-5

CDR3nt: TGTGCCAGCAGCCCGACAGACTCTGGAAACACCATATATTTT
CDR3aa: CASSPTDSGNTIYF
v_gene: TRBV11-2
abundance: .
d_gene: .
j_gene: TRBJ1-3

CDR3nt: TGCGCCAGCAGCCAAGAAACTAGGGGGCTGATAGATACGCAGTATTTT
CDR3aa: CASSQETRGLIDTQYF
v_gene: TRBV4-3
abundance: .
d_gene: TRBD1
j_gene: TRBJ2-3